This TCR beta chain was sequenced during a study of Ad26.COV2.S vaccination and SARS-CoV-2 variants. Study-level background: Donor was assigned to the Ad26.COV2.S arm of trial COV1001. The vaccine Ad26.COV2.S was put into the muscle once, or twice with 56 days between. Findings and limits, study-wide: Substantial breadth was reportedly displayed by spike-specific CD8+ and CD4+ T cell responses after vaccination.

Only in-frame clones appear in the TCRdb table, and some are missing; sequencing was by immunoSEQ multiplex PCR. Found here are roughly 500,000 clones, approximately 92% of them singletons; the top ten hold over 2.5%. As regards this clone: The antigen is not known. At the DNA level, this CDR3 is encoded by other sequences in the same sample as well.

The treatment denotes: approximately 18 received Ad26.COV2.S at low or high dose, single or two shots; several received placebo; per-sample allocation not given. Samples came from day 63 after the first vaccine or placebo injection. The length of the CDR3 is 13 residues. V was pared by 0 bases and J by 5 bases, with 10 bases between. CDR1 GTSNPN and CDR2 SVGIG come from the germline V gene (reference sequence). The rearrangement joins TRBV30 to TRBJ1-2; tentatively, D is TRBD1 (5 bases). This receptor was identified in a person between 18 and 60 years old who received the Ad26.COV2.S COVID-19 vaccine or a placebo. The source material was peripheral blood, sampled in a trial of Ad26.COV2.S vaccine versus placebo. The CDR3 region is CAWSVGGWYGYTF. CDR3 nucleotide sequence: TGTGCCTGGAGTGTTGGGGGATGGTATGGCTACACCTTC.